This record covers a single T cell receptor beta chain. The V gene's germline CDR1 is SGDLS and CDR2 YYNGEE. V was cut by 7 bases and J by 4 bases, with 11 bases left in between. The CDR3 covers 12 residues. Original methodology: Amplified reference gene primers provided the basis for estimating nucleated cell counts. Repertoires were generated with immunoSEQ multiplex PCR, while TCRdb's copy carries only in-frame clones and drops some. Clone size and V and J calls were adopted from that table, with D and trimming inferred from the DNA. Among tens of thousands of clones, more than 80% were seen once, and the ten largest hold around 12%. This entry comes from a study of blood T cell repertoires in COVID-19. Study summary: Whether acute or convalescent, the COVID-19 samples came from the United States, Italy and Spain. PBMCs, B-cell-depleted T cells, or T cells were the source of the cDNA or gDNA that made up the material.

The chain has TRBV9 and TRBJ1-2, with D unresolved. The TCR sequence derives from a woman older than 75 with active or convalescent COVID-19. The sequenced sample consisted of peripheral blood. CDR3 in amino acids: CASGTELYGYTF. The CDR3, as DNA: TGTGCCAGCGGCACGGAGCTCTATGGCTACACCTTC.